Given below is one T cell receptor beta chain in context. Its antigen target is currently unknown. No much larger clone exists at a distance of one base, and base qualities are not known. This sample is drawn from a study of long-term antiretroviral therapy in people with HIV (dated by TCRdb to between 2021 and 2023). Study-wide context: Collection of the earliest samples took place about a decade ahead of the 2015 WHO recommendation for immediate ART, at a time when ART was typically delayed until CD4 counts fell. A retrospective serial study tested whether ART initiation and durable HIV suppression were associated with changes in peripheral blood TRB repertoire composition and diversity. A total of around 200 cryopreserved PBMC samples were contributed to the cohort by 30 adults with confirmed HIV infection, with samples collected serially over a mean of approximately six years (range 1-12). Among the approximately 32 participants with HIV, roughly eleven were female. Test extractions of a monoclonal T-cell line alongside some 36 polyclonal samples showed no cross-contamination during QIAcube processing. The paper's findings and limits, for the study overall: Because PBMC availability was limited, only the TCR beta chain was sequenced, with no alpha chain pairing. HIV repertoires had narrower CDR3 length ranges than controls, and the network structure suggested an antigen-experienced repertoire that shifted only slightly toward naive after ART. The samples were dated from the mid-2000s to the late 2010s, and the ART regimens that were used may be less effective than current ART regimens. Inferences about post-ART repertoire changes were limited because no data were available on ART adherence, viral resistance or therapy changes. Starting ART was linked to a significant rise in TRB diversity, yet even with long-term ART the diversity remained significantly lower than in transplant donor controls. The repertoire was dominated across all time points by expanded TRB clones identified before ART initiation, although this dominance was seen to fluctuate and to decrease in many PLHIV after ART. Because cell numbers in pre-ART samples were limited, unsorted PBMC were profiled instead of sorted CD4+ and CD8+ T cells.

The immunoSEQ hsTCRB v3.0 assay was used at survey level resolution to sequence the TRB variable region. The targeted TRB sequencing depth was 40,000-50,000 T-cell genomes per sample. An Illumina MiSeq with a v3 150-cycle kit was used to sequence the pooled TRB libraries. Regarding the original processing steps: Analysis of repertoires was carried out in R inside a reproducible Nextflow workflow spanning QC, data transformation and analysis. LymphoSeq2, an R package for exploring AIRR-Seq data, was used to implement custom analyses. A handful of samples that yielded fewer than 5000 total TRB sequences were excluded, so that approximately 170 HIV repertoires were analyzed. Among the approximately 190 retained HIV repertoires, 55 to 65 were collected before ART initiation and 120 to 130 after ART initiation. Repertoires were downsampled to 5000 TRB nucleotide sequences, and summary statistics were averaged over 100 downsampling iterations. Only TRB sequences with CDR3 regions of at least seven amino acids were retained for analysis. Two measures captured diversity: a Shannon entropy-derived clonality score and the Gini coefficient. In the repertoire networks, any two of the top 5000 CDR3 amino acid sequences were linked whenever the two sequences differed by an edit distance of one. GLIPH2 predicted antigen specificity groups and MHC restriction for TRB CDR3 amino acid sequences. Known CMV, EBV, HIV or tissue antigen associations were flagged by matching CDR3 amino acid sequences against VDJdb and McPAS-TCR. Pre-ART, post-ART and control groups were compared with Wilcoxon signed-rank tests and Holm-Bonferroni correction. TCRdb provides this immuneACCESS table in a form limited to in-frame rearrangements. Some clones are lacking; in checked studies, under half of them reflect an unresolved V gene, and why the rest are absent is not known. That table furnishes V, J and clone size, whereas the DNA furnished D and trimming. Here the sample has 32,000 or so clones; roughly 80% occur a single time. The ten largest account for around 7.5% of the sample.

To be included, a participant needed at least one PBMC sample from before ART initiation plus at least two post-ART samples. Every participant with HIV received treatment in the United States of America. Cryopreserved samples of 1-10 million PBMC were thawed and washed before DNA extraction. At the time of the earliest PBMC sample for each participant with HIV, ages ranged from about 23 to 60 years. Each participant contributed PBMC samples from 1-4 timepoints before ART initiation and 2-8 timepoints after ART initiation, with a median of 7 samples. Serial HIV viral load, CD4+ T-cell count, ART history and demographic data were obtained for every participant. Genomic DNA was extracted from unsorted PBMC with a Qiagen kit on a QIAcube, processed in batches of 12 samples. For this chain, trimming is 5 bases at the V end and 3 bases at the J end, and the number of junction bases without a gene match is 3. Taken from the germline V gene (reference sequence), the CDR1 and CDR2 loops are MNHEY and SMNVEV. Including the terminal cysteine and phenylalanine, the CDR3 comprises 14 residues. Only the CDR3 portion is preserved as DNA: 42 bases, with reading frame beginning at the first base.

The sample here was unsorted PBMCs, taken 2 years after starting antiretroviral therapy. The sequence derives from a woman aged 45-65 years with HIV. Recombination joined TRBV27 with TRBJ2-2; 7 bases in the middle match TRBD2. Here the CDR3 is given as CASSTRGDTGELFF. The nucleotides are TGTGCCAGCAGTACACGGGGGGACACCGGGGAGCTGTTTTTT.